Shown below are 20 T cell receptor beta chains from a single sample sequenced in a study of PD-1 blockade in classical Hodgkin lymphoma. Some clones are missing from TCRdb's copy, which holds only in-frame ones; the method was immunoSEQ multiplex PCR. This sample has roughly 20,000 clones; about 73% occur once, and the top ten carry over 15%. The time point was: cycle 4 day 1 (C4D1), after more than 5 weeks of nivolumab. Each of the patients experienced relapse following autologous stem cell transplantation, and their brentuximab vedotin exposure differed. The material was peripheral blood mononuclear cells (PBMCs), obtained before the fourth cycle of nivolumab. The receptors were gathered from a human donor with classical Hodgkin lymphoma.

The rearrangement links TRBV6-6 to TRBJ2-3; 11 bases line up with TRBD2. Germline V gene lookup returns CDR1 MNHNY and CDR2 SVGAGI (reference sequence). The V gene end was trimmed by 5 bases and the J gene end by 8 bases; junction bases not matched to a gene: 6. The CDR3 consists of 14 residues. The CDR3 protein is CASSLLAGASTQYF. The CDR3 DNA follows: TGTGCCAGCAGTCTACTAGCGGGAGCCTCTACGCAGTATTTT.

The chain joins TRBV12-5 to TRBJ2-5; TRBD2 might be the D (8 bases). V was shortened by 6 bases and J by 6 bases, with 20 bases between the two germline ends. This CDR3 comprises 15 residues. Germline CDR1 reads LGHNT; CDR2 reads FRNRAP. The CDR3 sequence is CASGSSGGGQQTQYF. DNA of the CDR3: TGTGCTAGTGGATCCTCCGGGGGGGGACAGCAGACCCAGTACTTC.

The chain links TRBV4-1 to TRBJ1-4; possible D gene TRBD1, 6 bases. Trimming removed 6 bases at V and 3 bases at J, with 11 bases between. Germline lookup yields CDR1 MGHRA and CDR2 YSYEKL. This CDR3 has 14 residues. The CDR3: CASSHRDPNEKLFF. The CDR3, as DNA: TGCGCCAGCAGTCACAGGGACCCTAATGAAAAACTGTTTTTT.

The chain carries TRBV5-1 and TRBJ2-7; D call uncertain. The CDR3 is 14 amino acids. Germline loops: CDR1 SGHRS, CDR2 YFSETQ. V was trimmed by 0 bases and J by 0 bases, leaving 7 bases between them. CDR3 DNA sequence: TGCGCCAGCAGCTTGGTTCTTCACTCCTACGAGCAGTACTTC. It specifies CASSLVLHSYEQYF.

Notes on this clone: The sample contains more than one DNA sequence encoding this CDR3. The rearrangement uses TRBV18 and TRBJ1-1; a weak D match, TRBD1 (5 bases). The CDR3 is made up of 13 amino acids. Trimming shortened V by 3 bases and J by 4 bases, and 9 bases separated the two germline ends. The germline CDR1 and CDR2 sequences are KGHSH and LQKENI. CDR3 residues: CASSPQGGTEAFF. As DNA, the CDR3 is TGTGCCAGCTCACCGCAGGGAGGCACTGAAGCTTTCTTT.

The CDR3 DNA reads as TGCAGCGGTAGCGTCTCGGGAGATACGCAGTATTTT. As protein: CSGSVSGDTQYF. The chain is built from TRBV29-1 and TRBJ2-3; D is possibly TRBD2 (5 bases). V lost 7 bases and J lost 5, with 13 bases in between. Per the germline V gene, CDR1 is SQVTM and CDR2 is ANQGSEA. This CDR3 spans 12 amino acids.

V usage is TRBV19 and J usage is TRBJ1-5; the match to TRBD1 covers 8 bases. Trimming removed 4 bases from V and 4 bases from J; junction bases left unmatched: 6. Germline V gene data show CDR1 as LNHDA and CDR2 as SQIVND (reference sequence). The CDR3 is 15 amino acids. CDR3 DNA: TGTGCCAGTAGTAGACTTACAGGGGGAAATCAGCCCCAGCATTTT. It encodes CASSRLTGGNQPQHF.

This chain links TRBV19 with TRBJ2-7; D is ambiguous. The CDR3 consists of 12 residues. V lost 5 bases, J lost 3 bases, and 8 bases lay in between. Germline CDR1 LNHDA, CDR2 SQIVND (reference sequence). CDR3 DNA: TGTGCCAGTAGTGTTCCGGGCTACGAGCAGTACTTC. As protein: CASSVPGYEQYF.

This chain links TRBV5-1 with TRBJ2-7; D uncertain. Deletions cut 8 bases from V and 0 bases from J, with 12 bases between. The CDR3 extends over 13 amino acids. CDR1 is SGHRS and CDR2 is YFSETQ in the germline V gene. CDR3 DNA: TGCGCCAGTACCCCAGAGAACTCCTACGAGCAGTACTTC. It translates to CASTPENSYEQYF.

There are a few counts of this clone. V gene TRBV6-6 combines with J gene TRBJ2-7; no reliable D call. This CDR3 has 15 amino acids. Germline V gene data show CDR1 as MNHNY and CDR2 as SVGAGI (reference sequence). Trimming pared 7 bases from V and 0 bases from J, leaving 16 bases between. The CDR3 bases are TGTGCCAGCATCTACGGTATAGGGCCCTCCTACGAGCAGTACTTC. This translates into CASIYGIGPSYEQYF.

The rearrangement joins TRBV7-2 to TRBJ2-7; D could derive from TRBD1 or TRBD2 (5 bases each). Germline CDR1 and CDR2: SGHTA and FQGNSA. The CDR3 totals 19 residues. Trimming took off 2 bases at V and 0 bases at J, with 23 bases between the two ends. CDR3 DNA sequence: TGTGCCAGCAGCTTATTTTCCGTCCACAATGGGGGTCCCTCCTACGAGCAGTACTTC. Its protein product is CASSLFSVHNGGPSYEQYF.

J is TRBJ2-7 and V is TRBV6-6, with 9 nucleotides matching TRBD1. Per the germline V gene, CDR1 is MNHNY and CDR2 is SVGAGI (reference sequence). The trim removed 4 bases at V and 1 base at J, leaving 5 bases unmatched. The CDR3 consists of 15 residues. In DNA, the CDR3 is TGTGCCAGCAGTTCCGGACAGGGGAGATCCTACGAGCAGTACTTC. Encoded protein: CASSSGQGRSYEQYF.

The V and J genes are TRBV5-1 and TRBJ1-2; D remains unclear. Per the germline V gene, CDR1 is SGHRS and CDR2 is YFSETQ. V was trimmed by 4 bases and J by 7 bases, leaving 14 bases between them. The CDR3 is 13 amino acids. This chain's CDR3 is CASSHPDFFGYTF. The CDR3 bases are TGCGCCAGCAGCCATCCGGATTTTTTTGGCTACACCTTC.

V is TRBV5-6 and J is TRBJ2-5, with 7 bases identical to TRBD2. The CDR3 totals 16 residues. With 3 bases clipped from V and 0 bases from J, the junction kept 8 bases outside the gene matches. From germline, CDR1 is SGHDT and CDR2 YYEEEE. CDR3 DNA sequence: TGTGCCAGCAGCTCTCCCCAGCGGGGCTACCAAGAGACCCAGTACTTC. Amino acid sequence: CASSSPQRGYQETQYF.

This sequence joins TRBV9 and TRBJ2-5, with D possibly being TRBD2 (6 bases). The ends were cut back, 1 base at V and 7 bases at J, with 17 bases in the middle. CDR1 and CDR2 from the germline V gene are SGDLS and YYNGEE. The CDR3 contains 15 residues. The CDR3 loop is CASSVQGSGTGTQYF. The CDR3, as DNA: TGTGCCAGCAGCGTACAGGGTAGCGGTACAGGGACCCAGTACTTC.

This clone was recorded once. The genes are TRBV15 and TRBJ2-6; maybe TRBD1 (6 bases). CDR1 and CDR2 from the germline V gene are LNHNV and YYDKDF (reference sequence). CDR3 size: 17 residues. With 1 base removed from V and 4 bases from J, the gap between germline ends came to 14 bases. The CDR3 sequence: CATSRAWGLSGANVLTF. CDR3 coding DNA: TGTGCCACCAGCAGAGCTTGGGGGCTTTCCGGGGCCAACGTCCTGACTTTC.

The genes are TRBV6-5 and TRBJ2-6; D unclear. Trimming pared 4 bases from V and 0 bases from J, leaving 10 bases between. This CDR3 has 16 residues. Germline-derived CDR1 and CDR2 are MNHEY and SVGAGI. This CDR3 is CASSFRLSSGANVLTF. The CDR3 DNA reads TGTGCCAGCAGTTTTCGATTGTCCTCTGGGGCCAACGTCCTGACTTTC.

This clone was counted a single time. This chain connects TRBV29-1 to TRBJ2-1; TRBD1 might be the D (7 bases). In germline, CDR1 is SQVTM, CDR2 ANQGSEA. V dropped 7 bases and J dropped 10 bases, with 17 bases sitting between them. CDR3 length: 12 residues. Here the CDR3 DNA reads TGCAGCGCCGGAGGGGGCCCCCAAGAGCAGTTCTTC. Residues: CSAGGGPQEQFF.

This clone was recorded only once. The V and J genes are TRBV29-1 and TRBJ2-1, with unresolved D. The CDR3 extends over 14 amino acids. The germline V gene has CDR1 SQVTM and CDR2 ANQGSEA. The V end was cut by 6 bases, the J end by 0 bases, with 12 bases between. The CDR3 coding sequence is TGCAGCGTCGCGGTTACGAGCTCCTACAATGAGCAGTTCTTC. Protein: CSVAVTSSYNEQFF.

The chain employs TRBV6-1 and TRBJ1-5; no reliable D call. The CDR3 has 14 residues. Germline V lookup: CDR1 MNHNS, CDR2 SASEGT. The V end was cut by 4 bases, the J end by 4 bases, with 11 bases between. The CDR3 DNA sequence: TGTGCCAGCAGTGCCACCCCCGCGAATCAGCCCCAGCATTTT. Translated, it gives CASSATPANQPQHF.